This entry features one T cell receptor beta chain sequence. The CDR3 is 15 amino acids. Germline CDR1 SGHRS, CDR2 YFSETQ. V lost 2 bases, J lost 7 bases, and 10 bases stayed unmatched. Preparation of the TCRbeta library was carried out with unique molecular identifiers. MiXCR, applied by TCRdb to the PCR reads, yields one record per CDR3 protein. The sample shows 450,000 to 700,000 distinct CDR3 sequences, roughly 30% of them seen only once. The entry originates in a study of T-cell reconstitution after alpha-beta-depleted transplantation in children. J is TRBJ1-2 and V is TRBV5-1; TRBD1 matches at 8 bases. Source: PBMCs, taken before TCRalphabeta/CD19-depleted stem cell transplant. The sequence came from a boy younger than two with Wiskott-Aldrich syndrome, due to receive a stem cell transplant. Here the CDR3 reads CASSFLGQGAGGYTF. In DNA, the CDR3 is TGCGCCAGCAGCTTCCTTGGGCAGGGGGCCGGTGGCTACACCTTC.